These 16 T cell receptor beta chains share one sample of origin, sequenced in a study of blood T cell repertoires in COVID-19. TCRdb's copy holds only in-frame clones and misses some; the assay was immunoSEQ multiplex PCR. The data contain 300,000 or so clones, more than 75% of them singletons. Sequencing was done on a sample of PBMCs or T cells enriched from blood (not recorded which). The source is a man in his 60s who had recovered from COVID-19.

This clone was seen once. The chain employs TRBV19 and TRBJ2-5, with D unresolved. The germline V gene encodes CDR1 LNHDA and CDR2 SQIVND (reference sequence). The CDR3 is made up of 14 amino acids. V lost 0 bases to trimming and J lost 1 base, with 6 bases between them. In nucleotides, the CDR3 is TGTGCCAGTAGTATAGAGTTCAGCCAAGAGACCCAGTACTTC. Its protein is CASSIEFSQETQYF.

This clone appeared once. The rearrangement uses TRBV6-5 and TRBJ2-2, with D possibly matching TRBD2 (5 bases). Germline V lookup: CDR1 MNHEY, CDR2 SVGAGI. The CDR3 is 14 residues long. V was shortened by 1 base and J by 7 bases, with 10 bases between the two germline ends. CDR3 in amino acids: CASSYFGVGGELFF. In DNA, the CDR3 is TGTGCCAGCAGTTACTTCGGGGTGGGCGGGGAGCTGTTTTTT.

The genes are TRBV15 and TRBJ1-2, with D possibly TRBD1 on 6 matching bases. Germline CDR1 is LNHNV and CDR2 is YYDKDF (reference sequence). V was cut by 6 bases and J by 3 bases, with 17 bases left in between. The CDR3 is 15 residues long. CDR3 DNA sequence: TGTGCCACCAGAGGGGGAACAGGGTTGGACTATGGCTACACCTTC. It codes for CATRGGTGLDYGYTF.

The chain employs TRBV11-3 and TRBJ2-1; D is unresolved. Germline CDR1 is SGHNT and CDR2 is YENEEA. CDR3 length equals 13 residues. V lost 0 bases and J lost 13, with 13 bases in between. CDR3 in DNA: TGTGCCAGCAGCTTAGATGGTATCTCCGGTCAGTTCTTC. Translation gives CASSLDGISGQFF.

The V call is TRBV5-4, the J call TRBJ2-1; the match to TRBD2 covers 9 bases. Germline V gene sequence: CDR1 SGHNT, CDR2 YYREEE (reference sequence). V dropped 2 bases and J dropped 0; count of bases not matched to a gene: 3. The CDR3 has 16 residues. CDR3 DNA: TGTGCCAGCAGCTTCTTTAGCGGGAGCTCCTACAATGAGCAGTTCTTC. This translates into CASSFFSGSSYNEQFF.

The rearrangement links TRBV19 to TRBJ2-5; TRBD2 matches 11 bases. The germline V gene has CDR1 LNHDA and CDR2 SQIVND (reference sequence). V lost 1 base to trimming and J lost 5 bases; unmatched junction nucleotides: 9. CDR3 length equals 17 residues. The CDR3 loop is CASSIGSISGGAETQYF. DNA of the CDR3: TGTGCCAGTAGTATAGGGTCGATTAGCGGGGGGGCCGAGACCCAGTACTTC.

This sequence joins TRBV7-2 and TRBJ1-3; 10 nucleotides match TRBD1. With 4 bases clipped from V and 2 bases from J, the junction kept 5 bases outside the gene matches. The CDR3 spans 16 residues. Germline assignment: CDR1 SGHTA and CDR2 FQGNSA. CDR3 protein: CASSWGQGLAGNTIYF. The CDR3 region has the DNA TGTGCCAGCAGCTGGGGACAGGGGTTAGCTGGAAACACCATATATTTT.

V usage is TRBV12-5 and J usage is TRBJ1-1; 9 positions agree with TRBD1. The length of the CDR3 is 14 residues. Trimming cost V 6 bases and J 3 bases; bases outside gene matches: 5. Germline CDR1 LGHNT, CDR2 FRNRAP. The CDR3 coding sequence is TGTGCTAGTGGGTCCGGGACAGGGTACACTGAAGCTTTCTTT. Translating it yields CASGSGTGYTEAFF.

This clone appeared many times. The chain joins TRBV5-6 to TRBJ1-1; D unclear. Per the germline V gene, CDR1 is SGHDT and CDR2 is YYEEEE. The CDR3 runs to 15 residues. The V end lost 0 bases, the J end lost 5 bases, and 14 bases lay between the germline ends. CDR3 sequence (DNA): TGTGCCAGCAGCTTGGATATCTGGACGGGAACTGAAGCTTTCTTT. Translation gives CASSLDIWTGTEAFF.

This clone is a singleton in its sample. This sequence joins TRBV5-1 and TRBJ2-1, with TRBD2 matching over 11 bases. Germline lookup yields CDR1 SGHRS and CDR2 YFSETQ. The CDR3 has 16 residues. J was trimmed by 3 bases and V by 3 bases; bases with no gene match: 5. The CDR3: CASSSGLAGRYNEQFF. CDR3 bases: TGCGCCAGCAGCTCCGGACTAGCGGGCCGCTACAATGAGCAGTTCTTC.

V usage is TRBV4-3 and J usage is TRBJ1-2; D gene uncertain. Trimming took 0 bases from V and 1 from J, leaving 9 bases between them. CDR1 and CDR2 (germline): LGHNA, YSLEER. This CDR3 has 15 residues. The CDR3 region is CASSQDRAHNYGYTF. CDR3 DNA: TGCGCCAGCAGCCAAGATCGAGCCCATAACTATGGCTACACCTTC.

The chain links TRBV5-5 to TRBJ2-1, with 9 positions matching TRBD1. Germline V lookup: CDR1 SGHKS, CDR2 YYEKEE (reference sequence). Trimming removed 4 bases from V and 6 bases from J; junction bases left unmatched: 8. This CDR3 is 15 amino acids long. The CDR3 coding sequence is TGTGCCAGCAGCCCGGGACAGGGCATCCCCAATGAGCAGTTCTTC. It specifies CASSPGQGIPNEQFF.

The gene calls are TRBV2 and TRBJ1-2; tentative D call: TRBD1 (6 bases). The CDR3 runs 16 residues. From germline, CDR1 is SNHLY and CDR2 FYNNEI. Trimming cost V 5 bases and J 6 bases, with 22 bases left between them. CDR3 amino acids: CASSNNGARDTDGYTF. CDR3 in DNA: TGTGCCAGCAGTAACAACGGGGCGAGGGACACCGATGGCTACACCTTC.

The chain employs TRBV7-2 and TRBJ2-4; the D gene is possibly TRBD2 (5 bases). V was cut by 5 bases and J by 0 bases, with 23 bases left in between. CDR1 is SGHTA and CDR2 is FQGNSA in the germline V gene. The CDR3 length is 19 residues. CDR3 sequence reads: CASSPSTRTGYLAKNIQYF. The CDR3, as DNA: TGTGCCAGCAGCCCCTCGACTCGGACGGGATATCTAGCCAAAAACATTCAGTACTTC.

V usage is TRBV28 and J usage is TRBJ2-2; TRBD2 might be the D (6 bases). Trimming pared 5 bases from V and 6 bases from J, leaving 16 bases between. CDR3 size: 15 residues. Per the germline V gene, CDR1 is MDHEN and CDR2 is SYDVKM. CDR3 sequence reads: CASSTIRRAAGELFF. Written as DNA, the CDR3 is TGTGCCAGCAGTACGATCCGGAGGGCCGCCGGGGAGCTGTTTTTT.

V gene TRBV4-2 combines with J gene TRBJ2-7; 10 bases are a match to TRBD1. After removal of 1 base from V and 3 bases from J, the junction contained 3 bases not matched to a gene. CDR1 and CDR2 (germline): LGHNA, YNFKEQ. This CDR3 has 15 residues. The chain's CDR3 is CASSQGGTGDYEQYF. The CDR3 DNA reads as TGTGCCAGCAGCCAAGGCGGGACAGGGGACTACGAGCAGTACTTC.